The sequence of this TCR beta chain was determined in a study of T-cell reconstitution after alpha-beta-depleted transplantation in children. Study results and caveats: At one year after transplant, newly produced T cells mostly accounted for T-cell counts and diversity.

The CDR3 runs to 16 residues. Germline V lookup: CDR1 SGHVS, CDR2 FNYEAQ. The V end lost 3 bases, the J end lost 0 bases, and 14 bases lay between the germline ends. This clonotype was detected ten times or more. The antigen is not known. For TCRbeta, the library was prepared with unique molecular identifiers. TCRdb re-called the PCR reads with MiXCR, one entry per CDR3 protein. The table has some 200,000 distinct CDR3 sequences, roughly 8.3% seen once. Sample: PBMCs, mostly from graft donor cells, taken 360 days after TCRalphabeta/CD19-depleted stem cell transplant. The chain couples TRBV7-6 to TRBJ1-1; D unresolved. The source is a male patient under 10 years old who had a stem cell transplant for acute myeloid leukemia, so the T cells may come from the graft donor. For the CDR3, the DNA is TGTGCCAGCAGCTTGGGTGCTGGGAGGCTGAACACTGAAGCTTTCTTT. This codes for CASSLGAGRLNTEAFF. Drawing the rest from reference TRBV7-6 and TRBJ1-1, the complete variable domain is GAGVSQSPRYKVTKRGQDVALRCDPISGHVSLYWYRQALGQGPEFLTYFNYEAQQDKSGLPNDRFSAERPEGSISTLTIQRTEQRDSAMYRCASSLGAGRLNTEAFFGQGTRLTVV.